This T cell receptor (beta chain) was profiled in a study of blood T cell repertoires in COVID-19. Study background: Both acute and convalescent COVID-19 samples were obtained from the United States, Italy and Spain. T cells, B-cell-depleted T cells, or PBMCs supplied cDNA or gDNA.

Original data processing: Scientists estimated how many nucleated cells there were by amplifying reference gene primers. Method: immunoSEQ multiplex PCR; TCRdb's copy keeps in-frame clones and lacks some. That table is the source of V, J and clone size, and D and trimming were worked out from the DNA. The data show 73,000 or so clones, 86% seen once. This TCR was recovered from a man aged 30-40 years with acute or convalescent COVID-19. The specimen sequenced was peripheral blood.

The CDR3 DNA follows: TGTGCCTGGAGTAGGACTAGCGTTACCGGGGAGCTGTTTTTT. Protein sequence: CAWSRTSVTGELFF. This rearrangement joins TRBV30 to TRBJ2-2, with 9 bases matching TRBD2. Germline-derived CDR1 and CDR2 are GTSNPN and SVGIG (reference sequence). The CDR3 loop spans 14 amino acids. J lost 5 bases, V lost 2 bases, and 3 bases had no gene match.